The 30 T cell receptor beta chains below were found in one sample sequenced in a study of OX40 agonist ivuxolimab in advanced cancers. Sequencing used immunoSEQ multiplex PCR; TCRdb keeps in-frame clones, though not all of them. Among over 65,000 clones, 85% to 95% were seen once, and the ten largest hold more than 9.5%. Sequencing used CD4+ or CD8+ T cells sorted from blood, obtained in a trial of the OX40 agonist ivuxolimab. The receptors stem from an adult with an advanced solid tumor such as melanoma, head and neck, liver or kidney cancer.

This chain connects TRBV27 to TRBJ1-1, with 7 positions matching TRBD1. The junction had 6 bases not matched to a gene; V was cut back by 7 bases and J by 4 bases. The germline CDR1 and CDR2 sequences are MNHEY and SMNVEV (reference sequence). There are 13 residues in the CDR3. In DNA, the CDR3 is TGTGCCAGCATCCCCCAGGGGGGCACTGAAGCTTTCTTT. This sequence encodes CASIPQGGTEAFF.

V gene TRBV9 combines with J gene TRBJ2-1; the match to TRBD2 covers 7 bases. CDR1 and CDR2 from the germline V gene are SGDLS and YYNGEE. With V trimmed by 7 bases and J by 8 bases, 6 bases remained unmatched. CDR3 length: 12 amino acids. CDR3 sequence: CASAGLEDEQFF. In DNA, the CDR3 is TGTGCCAGCGCTGGACTAGAAGATGAGCAGTTCTTC.

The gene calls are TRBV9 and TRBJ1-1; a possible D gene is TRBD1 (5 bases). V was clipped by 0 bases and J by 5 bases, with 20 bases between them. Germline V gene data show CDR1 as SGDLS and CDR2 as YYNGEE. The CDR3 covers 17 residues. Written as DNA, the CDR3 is TGTGCCAGCAGCGTAGCCCCGAGGAGAGGGGATTATACTGAAGCTTTCTTT. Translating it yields CASSVAPRRGDYTEAFF.

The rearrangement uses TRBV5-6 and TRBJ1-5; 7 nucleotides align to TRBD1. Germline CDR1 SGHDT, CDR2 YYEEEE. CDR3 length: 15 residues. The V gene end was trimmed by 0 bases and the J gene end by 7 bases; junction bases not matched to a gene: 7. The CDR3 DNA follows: TGTGCCAGCAGCTTGGCAGGGGGTCAAGGGCAGCCCCAGCATTTT. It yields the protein CASSLAGGQGQPQHF.

CDR3 amino acids: CASSQVAAYEQYF. CDR3 bases: TGCGCCAGCAGCCAGGTTGCAGCCTACGAGCAGTACTTC. The genes are TRBV4-1 and TRBJ2-7; D not resolved. Germline V lookup: CDR1 MGHRA, CDR2 YSYEKL. The CDR3 is made up of 13 amino acids. Trimming pared 3 bases from V and 2 bases from J, leaving 8 bases between.

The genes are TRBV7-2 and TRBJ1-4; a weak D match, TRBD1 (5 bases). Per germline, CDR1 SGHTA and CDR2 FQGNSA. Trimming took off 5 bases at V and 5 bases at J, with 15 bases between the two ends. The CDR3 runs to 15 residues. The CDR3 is CASSVVGTGNEKLFF. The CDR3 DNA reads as TGTGCCAGCAGCGTGGTTGGGACGGGGAATGAAAAACTGTTTTTT.

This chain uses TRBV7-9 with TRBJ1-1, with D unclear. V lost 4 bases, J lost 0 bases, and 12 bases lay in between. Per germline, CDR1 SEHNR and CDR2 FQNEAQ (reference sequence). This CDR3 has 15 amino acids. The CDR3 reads CASSSGGPLNTEAFF. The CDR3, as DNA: TGTGCCAGCAGCTCCGGTGGACCCTTGAACACTGAAGCTTTCTTT.

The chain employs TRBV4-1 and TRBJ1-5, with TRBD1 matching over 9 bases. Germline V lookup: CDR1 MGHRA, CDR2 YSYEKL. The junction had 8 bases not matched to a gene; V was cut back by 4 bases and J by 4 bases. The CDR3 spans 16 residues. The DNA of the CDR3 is TGCGCCAGCAGCCTCGAGGGACAGGGAGGAAATCAGCCCCAGCATTTT. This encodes CASSLEGQGGNQPQHF.

The CDR3 reads CAWSRWTEPNEKLFF. In DNA, the CDR3 is TGTGCCTGGAGTAGGTGGACAGAACCTAATGAAAAACTGTTTTTT. The chain joins TRBV30 to TRBJ1-4; D might be TRBD1 (6 bases). The CDR3 has 15 amino acids. The ends were cut back, 2 bases at V and 3 bases at J, with 13 bases in the middle. CDR1 is GTSNPN, CDR2 SVGIG, per germline (reference sequence).

CDR3 sequence: CASSWDRANSPLHF. In DNA, the CDR3 is TGTGCCAGCAGCTGGGACAGGGCGAATTCACCCCTCCACTTT. The rearrangement links TRBV5-6 to TRBJ1-6, with 9 bases lining up with TRBD1. J lost 7 bases, V lost 3 bases, and 2 bases had no gene match. Germline CDR1 reads SGHDT; CDR2 reads YYEEEE. This CDR3 is built from 14 residues.

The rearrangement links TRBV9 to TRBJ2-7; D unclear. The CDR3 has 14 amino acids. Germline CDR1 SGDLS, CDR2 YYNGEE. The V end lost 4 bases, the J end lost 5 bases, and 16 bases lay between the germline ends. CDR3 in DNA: TGTGCCAGCAGCCCCGAGGCCGTGGTCGACGAGCAGTACTTC. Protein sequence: CASSPEAVVDEQYF.

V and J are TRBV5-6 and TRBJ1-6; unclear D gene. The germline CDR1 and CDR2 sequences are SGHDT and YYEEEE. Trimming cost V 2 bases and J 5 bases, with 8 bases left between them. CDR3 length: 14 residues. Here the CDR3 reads CASSFGRNNSPLHF. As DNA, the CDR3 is TGTGCCAGCAGCTTCGGACGTAATAATTCACCCCTCCACTTT. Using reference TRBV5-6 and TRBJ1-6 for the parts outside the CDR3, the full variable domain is DAGVTQSPTHLIKTRGQQVTLRCSPKSGHDTVSWYQQALGQGPQFIFQYYEEEERQRGNFPDRFSGHQFPNYSSELNVNALLLGDSALYLCASSFGRNNSPLHFGNGTRLTVT.

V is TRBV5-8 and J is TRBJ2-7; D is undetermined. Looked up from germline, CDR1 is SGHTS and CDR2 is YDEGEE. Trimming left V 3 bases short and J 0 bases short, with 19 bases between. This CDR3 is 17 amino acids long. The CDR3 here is CASSSHSSPLSSYEQYF. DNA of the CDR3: TGTGCCAGCAGCTCTCACAGCTCGCCCTTAAGCTCCTACGAGCAGTACTTC.

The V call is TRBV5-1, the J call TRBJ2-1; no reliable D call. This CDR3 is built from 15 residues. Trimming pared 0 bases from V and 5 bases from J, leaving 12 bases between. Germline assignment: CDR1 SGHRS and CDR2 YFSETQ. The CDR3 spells CASSLVPTGHNEQFF. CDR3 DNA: TGCGCCAGCAGCTTGGTCCCGACCGGACACAATGAGCAGTTCTTC.

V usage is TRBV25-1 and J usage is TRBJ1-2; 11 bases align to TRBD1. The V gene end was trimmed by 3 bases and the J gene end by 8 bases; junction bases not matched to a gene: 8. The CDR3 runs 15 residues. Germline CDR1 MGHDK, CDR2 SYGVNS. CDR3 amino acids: CASSEGQGENEGYTF. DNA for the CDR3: TGTGCCAGCAGTGAGGGACAGGGGGAGAATGAAGGCTACACCTTC.

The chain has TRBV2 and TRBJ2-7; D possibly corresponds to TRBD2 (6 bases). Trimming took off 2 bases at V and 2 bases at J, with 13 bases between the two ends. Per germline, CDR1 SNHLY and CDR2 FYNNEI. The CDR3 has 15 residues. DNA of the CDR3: TGTGCCAGCAGTGAATGGGACTCACAAACCTACGAGCAGTACTTC. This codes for CASSEWDSQTYEQYF.

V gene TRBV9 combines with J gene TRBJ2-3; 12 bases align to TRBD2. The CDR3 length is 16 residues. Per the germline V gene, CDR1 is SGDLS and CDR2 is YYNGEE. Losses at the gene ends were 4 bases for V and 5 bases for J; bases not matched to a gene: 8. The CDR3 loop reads CASSPGLAGLIDTQYF. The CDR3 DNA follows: TGTGCCAGCAGCCCAGGACTAGCGGGGTTAATAGATACGCAGTATTTT.

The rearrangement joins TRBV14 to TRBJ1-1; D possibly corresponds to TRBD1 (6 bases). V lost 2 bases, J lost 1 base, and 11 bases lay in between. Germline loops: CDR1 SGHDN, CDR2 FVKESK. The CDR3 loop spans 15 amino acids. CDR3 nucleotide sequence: TGTGCCAGCAGCCAAAGGCCAGGGGAGAACACTGAAGCTTTCTTT. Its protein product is CASSQRPGENTEAFF.

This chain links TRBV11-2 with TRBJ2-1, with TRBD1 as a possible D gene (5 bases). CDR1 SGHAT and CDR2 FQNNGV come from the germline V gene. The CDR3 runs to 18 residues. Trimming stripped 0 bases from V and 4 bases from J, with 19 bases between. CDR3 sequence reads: CASSLDPMGQVLYNEQFF. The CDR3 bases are TGTGCCAGCAGCTTAGATCCCATGGGGCAGGTGTTATACAATGAGCAGTTCTTC.

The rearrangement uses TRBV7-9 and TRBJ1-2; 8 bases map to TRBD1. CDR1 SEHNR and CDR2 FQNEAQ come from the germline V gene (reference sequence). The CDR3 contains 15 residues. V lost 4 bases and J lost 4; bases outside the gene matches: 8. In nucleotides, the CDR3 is TGTGCCAGCAGCTCAGGACAGGGAGAAGTCTATGGCTACACCTTC. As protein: CASSSGQGEVYGYTF.

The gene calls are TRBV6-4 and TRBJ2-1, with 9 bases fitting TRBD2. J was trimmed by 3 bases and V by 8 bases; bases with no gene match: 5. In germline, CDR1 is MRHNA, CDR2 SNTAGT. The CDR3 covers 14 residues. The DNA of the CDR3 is TGTGCCAGCTCGGAGCGGGGGGACTACAATGAGCAGTTCTTC. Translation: CASSERGDYNEQFF.

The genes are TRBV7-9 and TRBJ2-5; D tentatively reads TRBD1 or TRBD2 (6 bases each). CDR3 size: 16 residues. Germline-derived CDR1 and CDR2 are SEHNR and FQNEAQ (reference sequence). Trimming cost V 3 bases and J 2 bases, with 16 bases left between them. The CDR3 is CASSFRGTPIQETQYF. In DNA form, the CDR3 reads TGTGCCAGCAGCTTCCGCGGGACACCCATACAAGAGACCCAGTACTTC.

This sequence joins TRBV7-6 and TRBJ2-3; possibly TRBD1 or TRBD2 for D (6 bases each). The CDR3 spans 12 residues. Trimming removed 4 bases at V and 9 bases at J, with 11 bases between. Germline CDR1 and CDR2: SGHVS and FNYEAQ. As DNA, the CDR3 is TGTGCCAGCAGCTCCGGGGGCGGGACGCAGTATTTT. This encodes CASSSGGGTQYF.

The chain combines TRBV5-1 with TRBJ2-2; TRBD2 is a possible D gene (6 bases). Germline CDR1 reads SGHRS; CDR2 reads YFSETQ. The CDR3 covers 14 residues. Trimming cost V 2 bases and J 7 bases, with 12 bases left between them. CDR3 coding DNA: TGCGCCAGCAGCTTCCTCGGGGGAGGCGGGGAGCTGTTTTTT. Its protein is CASSFLGGGGELFF.

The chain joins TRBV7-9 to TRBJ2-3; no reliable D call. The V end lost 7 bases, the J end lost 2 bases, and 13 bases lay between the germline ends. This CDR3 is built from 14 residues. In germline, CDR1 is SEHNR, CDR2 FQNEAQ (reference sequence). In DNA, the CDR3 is TGTGCCAGCACTGCTCCCGGAACCACAGATACGCAGTATTTT. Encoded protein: CASTAPGTTDTQYF.

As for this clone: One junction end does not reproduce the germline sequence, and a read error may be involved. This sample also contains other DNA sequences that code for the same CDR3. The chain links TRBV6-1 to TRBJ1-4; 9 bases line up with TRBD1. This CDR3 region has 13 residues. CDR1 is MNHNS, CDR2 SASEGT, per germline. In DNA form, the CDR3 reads TGTGCCATCCACAGGGGGCTAGATGAGAAACTGTTTTTT. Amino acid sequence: CAIHRGLDEKLFF.

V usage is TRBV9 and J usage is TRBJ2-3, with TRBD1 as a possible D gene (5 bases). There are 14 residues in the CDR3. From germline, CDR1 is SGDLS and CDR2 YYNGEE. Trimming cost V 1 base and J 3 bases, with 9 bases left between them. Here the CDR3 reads CASSVTGRTDTQYF. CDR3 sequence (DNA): TGTGCCAGCAGCGTAACAGGAAGGACAGATACGCAGTATTTT.

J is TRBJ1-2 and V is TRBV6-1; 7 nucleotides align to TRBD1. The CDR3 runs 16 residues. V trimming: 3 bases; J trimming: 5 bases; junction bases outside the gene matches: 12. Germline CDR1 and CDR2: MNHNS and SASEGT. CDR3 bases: TGTGCCAGCAGTGAGTTCGGCCAGGGGGACGGGTATGGCTACACCTTC. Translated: CASSEFGQGDGYGYTF.

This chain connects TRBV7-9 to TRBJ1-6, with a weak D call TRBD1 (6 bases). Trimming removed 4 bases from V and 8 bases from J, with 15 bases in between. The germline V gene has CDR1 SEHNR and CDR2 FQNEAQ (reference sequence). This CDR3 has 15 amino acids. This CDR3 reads CASSSLQGNDSPLHF. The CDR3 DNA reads TGTGCCAGCAGCTCCCTACAGGGTAACGATTCACCCCTCCACTTT.

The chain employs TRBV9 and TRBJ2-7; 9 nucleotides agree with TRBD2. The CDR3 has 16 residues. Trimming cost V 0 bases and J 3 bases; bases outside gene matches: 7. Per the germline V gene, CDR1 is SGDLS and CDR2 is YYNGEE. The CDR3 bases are TGTGCCAGCAGCGTAGGTAGTAGCGGGGGAATCTACGAGCAGTACTTC. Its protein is CASSVGSSGGIYEQYF.